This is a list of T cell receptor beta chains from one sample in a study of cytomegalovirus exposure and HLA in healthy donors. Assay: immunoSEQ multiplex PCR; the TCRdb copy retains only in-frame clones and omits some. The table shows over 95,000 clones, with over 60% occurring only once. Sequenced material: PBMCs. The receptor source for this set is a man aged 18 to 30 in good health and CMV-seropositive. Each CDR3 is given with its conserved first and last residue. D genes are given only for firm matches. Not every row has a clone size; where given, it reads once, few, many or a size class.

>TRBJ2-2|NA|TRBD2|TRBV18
CASSPPGTSGTGELFF
TGTGCCAGCTCACCACCAGGGACTAGCGGCACCGGGGAGCTGTTTTTT
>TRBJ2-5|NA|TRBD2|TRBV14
CASSRGLAEGTQYF
TGTGCCAGCAGCCGGGGACTAGCGGAGGGGACCCAGTACTTC
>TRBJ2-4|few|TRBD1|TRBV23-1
CASSQGQGPKNIQYF
TGCGCCAGCAGTCAGGGACAGGGGCCCAAAAACATTCAGTACTTC
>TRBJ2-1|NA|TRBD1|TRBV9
CASSVTGGWNEQFF
TGTGCCAGCAGCGTTACAGGGGGGTGGAATGAGCAGTTCTTC
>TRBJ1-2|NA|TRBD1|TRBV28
CASSFRTGNYGYTF
TGTGCCAGCAGTTTTCGGACAGGGAACTATGGCTACACCTTC
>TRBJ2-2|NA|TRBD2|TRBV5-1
CASSLFGLAGELFF
TGCGCCAGCAGCTTGTTCGGACTAGCCGGGGAGCTGTTTTTT
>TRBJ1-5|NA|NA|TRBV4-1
CASSQEGGGSQPQHF
TGCGCCAGCAGCCAAGAGGGGGGGGGCAGTCAGCCCCAGCATTTT
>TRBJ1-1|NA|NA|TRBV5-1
CASSLYYVGALMNTEAFF
TGCGCCAGCAGCTTATACTATGTTGGGGCGTTAATGAACACTGAAGCTTTCTTT
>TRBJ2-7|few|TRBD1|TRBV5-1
CASSPGTVSYEQYF
TGCGCCAGCAGCCCCGGGACAGTCTCCTACGAGCAGTACTTC
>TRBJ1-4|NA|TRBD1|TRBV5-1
CASSVNPGQPNEKLFF
TGCGCCAGCAGCGTCAACCCGGGACAGCCAAATGAAAAACTGTTTTTT
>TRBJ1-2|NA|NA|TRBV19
CASSSTGNYGYTF
TGTGCCAGTAGTTCAACAGGGAACTATGGCTACACCTTC
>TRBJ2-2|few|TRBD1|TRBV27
CASSPGTDLGELFF
TGTGCCAGCAGCCCCGGGACAGATCTCGGGGAGCTGTTTTTT
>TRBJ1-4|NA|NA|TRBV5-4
CASSQPGSGTSGEKLFF
TGTGCCAGCAGCCAACCCGGATCCGGCACTTCGGGGGAAAAACTGTTTTTT
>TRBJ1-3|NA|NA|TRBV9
CASIYPLGGLSGNTIYF
TGTGCCAGCATCTATCCCTTGGGGGGACTCTCTGGAAACACCATATATTTT
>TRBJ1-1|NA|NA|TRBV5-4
CASSLKQVATEAFF
TGTGCCAGCAGCCTGAAACAGGTTGCCACTGAAGCTTTCTTT
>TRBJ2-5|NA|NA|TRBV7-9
CASSKGNGGLETQYF
TGTGCCAGCAGCAAAGGGAACGGGGGGCTAGAGACCCAGTACTTC
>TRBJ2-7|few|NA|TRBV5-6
CASSLLDEQYF
TGTGCCAGCAGCTTGCTCGACGAGCAGTACTTC